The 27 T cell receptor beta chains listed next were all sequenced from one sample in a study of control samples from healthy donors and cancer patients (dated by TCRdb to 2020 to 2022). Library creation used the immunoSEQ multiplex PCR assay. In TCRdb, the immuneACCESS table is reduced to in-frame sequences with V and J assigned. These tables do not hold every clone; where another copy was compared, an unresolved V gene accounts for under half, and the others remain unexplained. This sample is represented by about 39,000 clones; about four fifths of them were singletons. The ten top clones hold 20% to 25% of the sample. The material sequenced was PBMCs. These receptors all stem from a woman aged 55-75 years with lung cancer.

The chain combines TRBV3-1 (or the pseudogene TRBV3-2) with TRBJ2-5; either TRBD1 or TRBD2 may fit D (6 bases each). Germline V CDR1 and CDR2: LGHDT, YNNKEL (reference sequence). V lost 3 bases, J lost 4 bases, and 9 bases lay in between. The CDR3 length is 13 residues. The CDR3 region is CASSHSGAETQYF. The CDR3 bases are TGTGCCAGCAGCCACTCGGGGGCAGAGACCCAGTACTTC.

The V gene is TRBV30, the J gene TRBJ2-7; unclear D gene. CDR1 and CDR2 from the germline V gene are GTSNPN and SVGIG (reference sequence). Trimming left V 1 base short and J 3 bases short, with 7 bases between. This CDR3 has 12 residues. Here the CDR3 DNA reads TGTGCCTGGAGTGGGCCTTACTACGAGCAGTACTTC. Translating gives CAWSGPYYEQYF.

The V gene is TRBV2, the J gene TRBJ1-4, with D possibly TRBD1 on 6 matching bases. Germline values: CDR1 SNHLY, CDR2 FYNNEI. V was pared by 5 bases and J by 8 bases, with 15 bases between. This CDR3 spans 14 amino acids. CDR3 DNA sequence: TGTGCCAGCAGTCGCGACAGGTCGCAGGAAAAACTGTTTTTT. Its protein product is CASSRDRSQEKLFF.

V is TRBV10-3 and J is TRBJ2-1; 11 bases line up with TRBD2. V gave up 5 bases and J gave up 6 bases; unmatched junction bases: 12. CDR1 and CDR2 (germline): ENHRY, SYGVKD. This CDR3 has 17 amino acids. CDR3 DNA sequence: TGTGCCATCAGTCAGACTAGCGGGGTAGGGGGGGGCAATGAGCAGTTCTTC. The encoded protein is CAISQTSGVGGGNEQFF.

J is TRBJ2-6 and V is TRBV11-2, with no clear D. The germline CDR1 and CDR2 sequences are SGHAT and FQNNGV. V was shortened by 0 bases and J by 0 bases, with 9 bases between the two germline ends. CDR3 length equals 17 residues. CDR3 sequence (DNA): TGTGCCAGCAGCTTAGATCAAAGATCCTCTGGGGCCAACGTCCTGACTTTC. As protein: CASSLDQRSSGANVLTF.

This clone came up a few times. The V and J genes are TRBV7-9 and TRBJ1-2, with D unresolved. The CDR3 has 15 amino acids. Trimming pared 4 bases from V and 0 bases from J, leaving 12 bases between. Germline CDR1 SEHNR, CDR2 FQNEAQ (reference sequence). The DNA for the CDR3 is TGTGCCAGCAGCTGGGCGGGCAGAGCTAACTATGGCTACACCTTC. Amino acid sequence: CASSWAGRANYGYTF.

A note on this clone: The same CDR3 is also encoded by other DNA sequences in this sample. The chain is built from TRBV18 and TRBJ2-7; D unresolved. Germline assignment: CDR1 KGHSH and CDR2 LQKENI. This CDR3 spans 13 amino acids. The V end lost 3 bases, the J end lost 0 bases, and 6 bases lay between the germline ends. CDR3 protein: CASSPGGSYEQYF. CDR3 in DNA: TGTGCCAGCTCACCGGGCGGCTCCTACGAGCAGTACTTC.

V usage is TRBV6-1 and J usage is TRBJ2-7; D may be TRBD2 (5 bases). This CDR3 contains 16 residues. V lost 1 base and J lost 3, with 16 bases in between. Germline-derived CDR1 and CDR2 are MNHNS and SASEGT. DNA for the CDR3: TGTGCCAGCAGTGAAGTCCGCGGGTGGGCTTACTACGAGCAGTACTTC. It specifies CASSEVRGWAYYEQYF.

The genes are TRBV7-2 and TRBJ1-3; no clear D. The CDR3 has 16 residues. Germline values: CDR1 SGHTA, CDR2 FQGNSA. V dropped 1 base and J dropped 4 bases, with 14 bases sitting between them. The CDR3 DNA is TGTGCCAGCAGCTTAGGTGGAAACAACCCCGGAAACACCATATATTTT. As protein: CASSLGGNNPGNTIYF. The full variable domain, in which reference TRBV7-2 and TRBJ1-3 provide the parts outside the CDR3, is GAGVSQSPSNKVTEKGKDVELRCDPISGHTALYWYRQSLGQGLEFLIYFQGNSAPDKSGLPSDRFSAERTGGSVSTLTIQRTQQEDSAVYLCASSLGGNNPGNTIYFGEGSWLTVV.

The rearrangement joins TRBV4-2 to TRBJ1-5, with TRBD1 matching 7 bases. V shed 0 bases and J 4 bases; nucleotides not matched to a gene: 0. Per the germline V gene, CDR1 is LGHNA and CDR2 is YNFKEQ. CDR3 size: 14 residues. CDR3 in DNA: TGTGCCAGCAGCCAAGACAGGGGGAATCAGCCCCAGCATTTT. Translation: CASSQDRGNQPQHF.

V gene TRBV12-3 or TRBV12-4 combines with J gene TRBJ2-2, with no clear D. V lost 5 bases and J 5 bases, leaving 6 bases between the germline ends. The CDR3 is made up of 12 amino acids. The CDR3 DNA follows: TGTGCCAGCAGTGTGATAACCGGGGAGCTGTTTTTT. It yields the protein CASSVITGELFF.

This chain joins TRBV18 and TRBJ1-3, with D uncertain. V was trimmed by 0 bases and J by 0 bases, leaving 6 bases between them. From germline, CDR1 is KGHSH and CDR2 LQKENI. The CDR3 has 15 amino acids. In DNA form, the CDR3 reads TGTGCCAGCTCACCACCCAACCGCTCTGGAAACACCATATATTTT. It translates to CASSPPNRSGNTIYF.

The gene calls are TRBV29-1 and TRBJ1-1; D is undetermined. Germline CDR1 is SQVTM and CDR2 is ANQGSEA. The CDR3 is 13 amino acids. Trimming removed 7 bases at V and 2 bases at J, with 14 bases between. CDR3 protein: CSAQGPANTEAFF. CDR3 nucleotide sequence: TGCAGCGCCCAAGGGCCGGCTAACACTGAAGCTTTCTTT.

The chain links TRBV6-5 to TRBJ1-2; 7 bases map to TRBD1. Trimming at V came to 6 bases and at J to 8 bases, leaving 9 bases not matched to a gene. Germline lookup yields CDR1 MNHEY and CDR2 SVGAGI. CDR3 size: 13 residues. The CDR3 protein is CASRRDREWGYTF. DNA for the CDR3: TGTGCCAGCAGGAGAGACAGGGAATGGGGCTACACCTTC.

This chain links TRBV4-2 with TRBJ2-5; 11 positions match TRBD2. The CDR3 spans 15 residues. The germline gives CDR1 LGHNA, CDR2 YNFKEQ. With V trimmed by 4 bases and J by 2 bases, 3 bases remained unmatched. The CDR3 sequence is CASSPGTSGQETQYF. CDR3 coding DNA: TGTGCCAGCAGCCCCGGGACTAGCGGTCAAGAGACCCAGTACTTC.

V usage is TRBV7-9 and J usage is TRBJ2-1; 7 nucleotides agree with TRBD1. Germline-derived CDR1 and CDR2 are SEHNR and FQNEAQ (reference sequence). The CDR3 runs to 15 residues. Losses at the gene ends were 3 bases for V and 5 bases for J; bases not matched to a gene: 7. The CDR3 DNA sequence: TGTGCCAGCAGCTTCTTCCAGGGGGTAGACAATGAGCAGTTCTTC. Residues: CASSFFQGVDNEQFF.

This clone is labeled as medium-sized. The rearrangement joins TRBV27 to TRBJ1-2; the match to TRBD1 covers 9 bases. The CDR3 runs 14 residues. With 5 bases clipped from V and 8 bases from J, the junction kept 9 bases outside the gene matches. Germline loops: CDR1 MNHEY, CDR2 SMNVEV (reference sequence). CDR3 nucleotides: TGTGCCAGCAGTCACCAACCGGGACAGGGAGGCTACACCTTC. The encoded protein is CASSHQPGQGGYTF.

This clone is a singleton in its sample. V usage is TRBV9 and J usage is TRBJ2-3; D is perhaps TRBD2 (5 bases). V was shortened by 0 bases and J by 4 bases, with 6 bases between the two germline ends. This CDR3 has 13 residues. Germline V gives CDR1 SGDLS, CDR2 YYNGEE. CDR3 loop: CASSVVAPDTQYF. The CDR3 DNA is TGTGCCAGCAGCGTAGTAGCGCCAGATACGCAGTATTTT.

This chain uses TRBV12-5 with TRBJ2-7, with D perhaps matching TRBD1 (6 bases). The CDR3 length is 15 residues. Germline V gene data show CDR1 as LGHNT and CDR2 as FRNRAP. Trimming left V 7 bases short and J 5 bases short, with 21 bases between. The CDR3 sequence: CASALQGDGFDEQYF. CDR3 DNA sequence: TGTGCTAGTGCTCTACAGGGAGACGGCTTCGACGAGCAGTACTTC. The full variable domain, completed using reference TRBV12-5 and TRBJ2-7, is DARVTQTPRHKVTEMGQEVTMRCQPILGHNTVFWYRQTMMQGLELLAYFRNRAPLDDSGMPKDRFSAEMPDATLATLKIQPSEPRDSAVYFCASALQGDGFDEQYFGPGTRLTVT.

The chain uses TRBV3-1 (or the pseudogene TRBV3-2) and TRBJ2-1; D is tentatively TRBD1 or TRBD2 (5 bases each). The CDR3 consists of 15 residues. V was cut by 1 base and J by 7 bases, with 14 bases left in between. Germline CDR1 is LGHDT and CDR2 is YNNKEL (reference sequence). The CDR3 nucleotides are TGTGCCAGCAGCCAAGGGGACCTTTACGGGAATGAGCAGTTCTTC. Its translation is CASSQGDLYGNEQFF.

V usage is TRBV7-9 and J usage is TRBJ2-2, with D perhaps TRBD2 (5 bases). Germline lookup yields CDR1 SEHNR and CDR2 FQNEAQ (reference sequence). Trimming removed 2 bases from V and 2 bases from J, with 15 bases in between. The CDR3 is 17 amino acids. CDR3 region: CASSLSEEKENTGELFF. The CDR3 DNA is TGTGCCAGCAGCTTATCGGAGGAGAAGGAAAACACCGGGGAGCTGTTTTTT.

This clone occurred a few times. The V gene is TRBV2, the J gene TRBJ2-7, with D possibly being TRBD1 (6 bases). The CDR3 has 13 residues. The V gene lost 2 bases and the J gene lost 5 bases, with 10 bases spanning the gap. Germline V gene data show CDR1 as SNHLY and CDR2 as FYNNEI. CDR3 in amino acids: CASSEQGMNEQYF. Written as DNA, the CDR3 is TGTGCCAGCAGTGAACAGGGGATGAACGAGCAGTACTTC.

The CDR3 DNA reads TGTGCCAGCAGTCTTACCGGGACTAGCGGCCTCAATGAGCAGTTCTTC. Translation gives CASSLTGTSGLNEQFF. The gene calls are TRBV7-3 and TRBJ2-1; the match to TRBD2 covers 11 bases. Trimming took 6 bases from V and 6 from J; bases not matched to a gene: 10. CDR1 is SGHTA and CDR2 is FQGTGA in the germline V gene. CDR3 size: 16 residues.

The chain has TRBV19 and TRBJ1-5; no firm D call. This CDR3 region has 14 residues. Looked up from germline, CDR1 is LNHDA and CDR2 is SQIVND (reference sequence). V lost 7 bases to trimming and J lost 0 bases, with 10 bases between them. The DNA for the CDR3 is TGTGCCAGTAATGGCGAATATAGCAATCAGCCCCAGCATTTT. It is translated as CASNGEYSNQPQHF.

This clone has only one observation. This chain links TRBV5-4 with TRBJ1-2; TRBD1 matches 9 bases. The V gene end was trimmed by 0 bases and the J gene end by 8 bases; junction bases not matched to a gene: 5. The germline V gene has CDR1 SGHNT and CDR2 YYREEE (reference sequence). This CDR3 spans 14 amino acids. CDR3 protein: CASSLEGQGAGYTF. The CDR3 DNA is TGTGCCAGCAGCTTGGAGGGACAGGGTGCCGGCTACACCTTC.

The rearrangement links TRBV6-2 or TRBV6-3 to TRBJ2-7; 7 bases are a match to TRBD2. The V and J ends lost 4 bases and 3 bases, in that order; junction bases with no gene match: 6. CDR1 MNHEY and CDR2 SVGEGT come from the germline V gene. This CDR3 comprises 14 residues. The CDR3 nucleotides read TGTGCCAGCAGTTGGGAGGGACTTAACTACGAGCAGTACTTC. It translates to CASSWEGLNYEQYF.

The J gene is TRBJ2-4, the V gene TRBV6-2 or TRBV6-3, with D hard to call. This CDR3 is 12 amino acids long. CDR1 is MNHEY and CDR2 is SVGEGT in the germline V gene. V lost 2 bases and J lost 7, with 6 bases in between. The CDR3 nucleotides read TGTGCCAGCAGTTACCCCAGGAACATTCAGTACTTC. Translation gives CASSYPRNIQYF.